This T cell receptor (beta chain) was retrieved from a study of blood T cell repertoires in COVID-19. Study overall: COVID-19 samples collected from the United States, Italy and Spain covered acute and convalescent phases. PBMCs, B-cell-depleted T cells, or T cells were the source of the cDNA or gDNA that made up the material.

Original analysis: Reference gene primer amplification gave estimated nucleated cell counts. The table came from immunoSEQ multiplex PCR; TCRdb's copy has only in-frame clones and leaves some out. That table is the source of V, J and clone size, and D and trimming were worked out from the DNA. The sample holds about 200,000 clones, 88% seen once. The clonotype originates from a man aged 18 to 30 with active or convalescent COVID-19. Input material: peripheral blood.

CDR3 loop: CASSPLRQGGEKLFF. The CDR3 DNA follows: TGTGCCAGTAGTCCCCTGCGGCAGGGAGGCGAAAAACTGTTTTTT. This chain links TRBV19 with TRBJ1-4; D is perhaps TRBD1 (5 bases). Germline assignment: CDR1 LNHDA and CDR2 SQIVND (reference sequence). This CDR3 has 15 amino acids. Trimming took 5 bases from V and 8 from J, leaving 18 bases between them.